The 10 T cell receptor beta chains below were found in one sample sequenced in a study of cytomegalovirus exposure and HLA in healthy donors. With 60 Vbeta and 13 Jbeta primers, the PCR was carried out. Clones were sequenced by immunoSEQ multiplex PCR, and TCRdb holds only the in-frame ones, with some missing. The sample lists about 98,000 clones; about four fifths were seen once. The source material was PBMCs. The receptors stem from a female donor in good health and CMV-seropositive.

The rearrangement joins TRBV6-5 to TRBJ1-2; TRBD1 matches 12 bases. Germline assignment: CDR1 MNHEY and CDR2 SVGAGI. This CDR3 has 15 residues. V was pared by 5 bases and J by 4 bases, with 5 bases of the junction left unmatched. The CDR3 DNA reads TGTGCCAGCAGTATGGGGACAGGGGGCGGCTATGGCTACACCTTC. Encoded protein: CASSMGTGGGYGYTF.

This clone occurred a few times. V is TRBV6-6 and J is TRBJ2-3; tentatively, D is TRBD2 (5 bases). Germline V gene sequence: CDR1 MNHNY, CDR2 SVGAGI (reference sequence). This CDR3 is 12 amino acids long. Trimming stripped 6 bases from V and 7 bases from J, with 11 bases between. The CDR3 DNA sequence: TGTGCCAGCAGAACAGACGGGAATACGCAGTATTTT. It yields the protein CASRTDGNTQYF.

V gene TRBV29-1 combines with J gene TRBJ1-1; D is unresolved. V dropped 4 bases and J dropped 1 base, with 10 bases sitting between them. Per the germline V gene, CDR1 is SQVTM and CDR2 is ANQGSEA. This CDR3 spans 13 amino acids. Here the CDR3 DNA reads TGCAGCGTTGTAGCTGGAGGGAACACTGAAGCTTTCTTT. Its translation is CSVVAGGNTEAFF.

This clone was detected once. The J gene is TRBJ1-6, the V gene TRBV15; possibly TRBD1 for D (6 bases). CDR1 is LNHNV and CDR2 is YYDKDF in the germline V gene (reference sequence). Between the trimmed V and J ends, which lost 0 bases and 6 bases, there was a span of 9 bases. The CDR3 extends over 15 amino acids. Here the CDR3 DNA reads TGTGCCACCAGCAGAGACAGGGACATTAATTCACCCCTCCACTTT. Translation gives CATSRDRDINSPLHF.

This rearrangement joins TRBV2 to TRBJ2-7, with 7 bases lining up with TRBD2. Germline lookup yields CDR1 SNHLY and CDR2 FYNNEI. This CDR3 has 14 amino acids. With 10 bases clipped from V and 0 bases from J, the junction kept 9 bases outside the gene matches. CDR3 sequence (DNA): TGTGCCACGAAAGGAGCGGGGCCCTCCTACGAGCAGTACTTC. Protein: CATKGAGPSYEQYF.

The chain joins TRBV10-3 to TRBJ2-2, with 7 bases fitting TRBD1. This CDR3 region has 15 residues. V was pared by 6 bases and J by 9 bases, with 13 bases of the junction left unmatched. Germline CDR1 ENHRY, CDR2 SYGVKD. The CDR3 here is CAIRAGTVGFRELFF. CDR3 bases: TGTGCCATCAGGGCCGGGACAGTCGGGTTCCGGGAGCTGTTTTTT.

The rearrangement links TRBV7-8 to TRBJ2-4; 8 nucleotides line up with TRBD1. Germline V CDR1 and CDR2: SGHVS, FQNEAQ. This CDR3 has 12 residues. Trimming removed 5 bases from V and 15 bases from J; junction bases left unmatched: 9. The CDR3 region is CASSLGTGLTYF. In nucleotides, the CDR3 is TGTGCCAGCAGCCTCGGGACAGGTCTTACGTACTTC. Looking up the rest from reference TRBV7-8 and TRBJ2-4 gives the full variable domain: GAGVSQSPRYKVAKRGQDVALRCDPISGHVSLFWYQQALGQGPEFLTYFQNEAQLDKSGLPSDRFFAERPEGSVSTLKIQRTQQEDSAVYLCASSLGTGLTYFGAGTRLSVL.

This clone was recorded once. V is TRBV27 and J is TRBJ1-1; possible D gene TRBD1, 5 bases. This CDR3 region has 13 residues. Germline V lookup: CDR1 MNHEY, CDR2 SMNVEV (reference sequence). Trimming took off 0 bases at V and 5 bases at J, with 7 bases between the two ends. CDR3 protein: CASSLSGATEAFF. CDR3 coding DNA: TGTGCCAGCAGTTTATCTGGGGCAACTGAAGCTTTCTTT.

The rearrangement links TRBV5-8 to TRBJ2-3; perhaps TRBD1 as D (6 bases). The germline CDR1 and CDR2 sequences are SGHTS and YDEGEE. Trimming removed 4 bases at V and 2 bases at J, with 17 bases between. This CDR3 is built from 16 residues. The CDR3 DNA is TGTGCCAGCAGCCTGACTCTGGACAGCTACACAGATACGCAGTATTTT. The encoded protein is CASSLTLDSYTDTQYF.

V gene TRBV28 combines with J gene TRBJ1-5, with D possibly being TRBD1 (5 bases). Per the germline V gene, CDR1 is MDHEN and CDR2 is SYDVKM. The length of the CDR3 is 13 residues. V was clipped by 5 bases and J by 6 bases, with 11 bases between them. In DNA, the CDR3 is TGTGCCAGCAGTCCTGGGGCGAGTCAGCCCCAGCATTTT. Its translation is CASSPGASQPQHF. Drawing the rest from reference TRBV28 and TRBJ1-5, the complete variable domain is DVKVTQSSRYLVKRTGEKVFLECVQDMDHENMFWYRQDPGLGLRLIYFSYDVKMKEKGDIPEGYSVSREKKERFSLILESASTNQTSMYLCASSPGASQPQHFGDGTRLSIL.